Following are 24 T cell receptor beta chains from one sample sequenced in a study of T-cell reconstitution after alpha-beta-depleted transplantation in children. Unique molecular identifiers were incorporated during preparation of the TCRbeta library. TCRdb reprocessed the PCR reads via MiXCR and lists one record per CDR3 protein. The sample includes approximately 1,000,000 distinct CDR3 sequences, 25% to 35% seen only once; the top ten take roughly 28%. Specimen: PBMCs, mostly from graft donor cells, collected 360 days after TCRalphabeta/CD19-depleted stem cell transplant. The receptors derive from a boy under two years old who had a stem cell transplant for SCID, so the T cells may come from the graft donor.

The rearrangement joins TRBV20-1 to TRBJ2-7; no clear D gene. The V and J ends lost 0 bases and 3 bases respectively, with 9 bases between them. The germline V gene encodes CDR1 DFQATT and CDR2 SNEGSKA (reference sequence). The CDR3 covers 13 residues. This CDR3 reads CSARDVRNYEQYF. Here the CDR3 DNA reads TGCAGTGCTAGAGATGTGAGGAACTACGAGCAGTACTTC.

The CDR3, as DNA: TGTGCCAGCAGCTGGGGACAGGGGGCTCGAGGCGAGACCCAGTACTTC. This translates into CASSWGQGARGETQYF. This chain links TRBV7-8 with TRBJ2-5; 12 bases agree with TRBD1. Trimming removed 4 bases from V and 5 bases from J; junction bases left unmatched: 8. The CDR3 extends over 16 amino acids. The germline V gene has CDR1 SGHVS and CDR2 FQNEAQ.

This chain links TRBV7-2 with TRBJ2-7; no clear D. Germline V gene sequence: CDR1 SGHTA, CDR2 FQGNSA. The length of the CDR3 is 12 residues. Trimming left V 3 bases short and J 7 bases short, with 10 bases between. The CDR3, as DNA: TGTGCCAGCAGCTTCACGAGACGGGAGCAGTACTTC. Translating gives CASSFTRREQYF. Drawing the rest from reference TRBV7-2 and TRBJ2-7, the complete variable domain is GAGVSQSPSNKVTEKGKDVELRCDPISGHTALYWYRQSLGQGLEFLIYFQGNSAPDKSGLPSDRFSAERTGGSVSTLTIQRTQQEDSAVYLCASSFTRREQYFGPGTRLTVT.

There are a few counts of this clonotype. The CDR3 is CASSLPWATYEQYF. CDR3 sequence (DNA): TGTGCCAGCAGCTTACCCTGGGCGACCTACGAGCAGTACTTC. The rearrangement joins TRBV7-2 to TRBJ2-7; D remains unclear. V dropped 2 bases and J dropped 2 bases, with 10 bases sitting between them. The length of the CDR3 is 14 residues. Germline V gene sequence: CDR1 SGHTA, CDR2 FQGNSA.

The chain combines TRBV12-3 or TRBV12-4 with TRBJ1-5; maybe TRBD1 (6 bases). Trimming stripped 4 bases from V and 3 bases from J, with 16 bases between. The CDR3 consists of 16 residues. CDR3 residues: CASSSPRGPNNQPQHF. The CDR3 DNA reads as TGTGCCAGCAGTTCCCCCCGGGGGCCAAACAATCAGCCCCAGCATTTT.

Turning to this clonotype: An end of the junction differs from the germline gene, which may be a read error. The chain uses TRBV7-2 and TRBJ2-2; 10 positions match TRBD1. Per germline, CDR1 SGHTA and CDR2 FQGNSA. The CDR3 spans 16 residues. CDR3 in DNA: TGTGTCAGCAGCGTCAGACAGGGGGCTCTTCCCGGGGAGCTGTTTTTT. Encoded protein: CVSSVRQGALPGELFF. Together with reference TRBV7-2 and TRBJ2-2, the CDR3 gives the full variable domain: GAGVSQSPSNKVTEKGKDVELRCDPISGHTALYWYRQSLGQGLEFLIYFQGNSAPDKSGLPSDRFSAERTGGSVSTLTIQRTQQEDSAVYLCVSSVRQGALPGELFFGEGSRLTVL.

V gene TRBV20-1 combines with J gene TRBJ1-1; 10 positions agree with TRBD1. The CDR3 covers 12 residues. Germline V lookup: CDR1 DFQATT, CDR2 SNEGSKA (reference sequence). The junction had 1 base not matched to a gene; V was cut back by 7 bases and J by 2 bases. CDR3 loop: CSGTGGNTEAFF. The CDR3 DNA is TGCAGTGGGACAGGGGGTAACACTGAAGCTTTCTTT.

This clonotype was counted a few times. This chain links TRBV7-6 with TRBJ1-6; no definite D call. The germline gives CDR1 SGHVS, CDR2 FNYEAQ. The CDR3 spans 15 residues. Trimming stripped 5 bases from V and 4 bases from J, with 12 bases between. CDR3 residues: CASSQEGQYNSPLHF. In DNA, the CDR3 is TGTGCCAGCAGCCAGGAGGGCCAGTATAATTCACCCCTCCACTTT.

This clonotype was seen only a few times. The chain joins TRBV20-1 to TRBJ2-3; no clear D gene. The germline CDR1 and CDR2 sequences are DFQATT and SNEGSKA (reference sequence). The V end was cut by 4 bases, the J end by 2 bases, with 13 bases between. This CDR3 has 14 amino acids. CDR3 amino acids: CSATFLGFTDTQYF. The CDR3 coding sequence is TGCAGTGCTACCTTCTTGGGGTTCACAGATACGCAGTATTTT.

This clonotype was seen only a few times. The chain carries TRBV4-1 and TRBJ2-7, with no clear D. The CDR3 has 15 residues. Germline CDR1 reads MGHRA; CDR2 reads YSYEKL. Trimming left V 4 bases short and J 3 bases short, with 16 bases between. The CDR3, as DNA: TGCGCCAGCAGCCCCCTGATCAGCAGTGACTACGAGCAGTACTTC. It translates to CASSPLISSDYEQYF.

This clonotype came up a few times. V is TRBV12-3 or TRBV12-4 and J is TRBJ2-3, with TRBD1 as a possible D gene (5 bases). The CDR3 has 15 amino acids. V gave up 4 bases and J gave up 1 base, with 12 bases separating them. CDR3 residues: CASSSGFGGTDTQYF. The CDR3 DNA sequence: TGTGCCAGCAGTTCAGGGTTTGGGGGCACAGATACGCAGTATTTT.

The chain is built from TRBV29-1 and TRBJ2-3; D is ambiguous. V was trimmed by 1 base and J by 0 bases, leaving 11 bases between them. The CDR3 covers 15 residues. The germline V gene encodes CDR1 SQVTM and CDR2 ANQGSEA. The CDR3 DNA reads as TGCAGCGTTGAAGGCCCGGCGGCTAGCACAGATACGCAGTATTTT. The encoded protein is CSVEGPAASTDTQYF.

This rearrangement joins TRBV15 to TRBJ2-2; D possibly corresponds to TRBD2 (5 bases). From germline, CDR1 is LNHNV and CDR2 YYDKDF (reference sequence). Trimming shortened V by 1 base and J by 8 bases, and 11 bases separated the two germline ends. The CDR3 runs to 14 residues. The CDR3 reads CATSRVPGLGELFF. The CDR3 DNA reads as TGTGCCACCAGCAGAGTCCCGGGGTTGGGGGAGCTGTTTTTT.

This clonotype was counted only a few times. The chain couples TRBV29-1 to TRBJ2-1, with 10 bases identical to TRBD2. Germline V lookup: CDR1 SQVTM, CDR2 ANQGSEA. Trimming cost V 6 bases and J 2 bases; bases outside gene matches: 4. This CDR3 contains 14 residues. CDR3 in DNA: TGCAGCGTACGAGCGGGGGGGCCCTACAATGAGCAGTTCTTC. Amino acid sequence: CSVRAGGPYNEQFF.

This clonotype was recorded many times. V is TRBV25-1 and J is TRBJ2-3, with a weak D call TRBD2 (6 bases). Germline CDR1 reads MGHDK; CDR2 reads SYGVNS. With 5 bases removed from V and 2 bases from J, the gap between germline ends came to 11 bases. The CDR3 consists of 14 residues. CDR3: CASSRRDFTDTQYF. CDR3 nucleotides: TGTGCCAGCAGTCGTCGGGACTTCACAGATACGCAGTATTTT.

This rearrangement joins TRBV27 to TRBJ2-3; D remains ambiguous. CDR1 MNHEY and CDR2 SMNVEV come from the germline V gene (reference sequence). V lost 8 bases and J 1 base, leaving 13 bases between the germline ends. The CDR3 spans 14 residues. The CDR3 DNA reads TGTGCCAGCGGCTCGGCCGTGCGCACAGATACGCAGTATTTT. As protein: CASGSAVRTDTQYF.

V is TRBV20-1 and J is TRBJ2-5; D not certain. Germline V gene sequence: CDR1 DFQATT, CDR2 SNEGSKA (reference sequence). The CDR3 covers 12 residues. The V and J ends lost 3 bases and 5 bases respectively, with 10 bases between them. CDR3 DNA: TGCAGTGCTAGCGCATTTCAGGAGACCCAGTACTTC. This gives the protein CSASAFQETQYF.

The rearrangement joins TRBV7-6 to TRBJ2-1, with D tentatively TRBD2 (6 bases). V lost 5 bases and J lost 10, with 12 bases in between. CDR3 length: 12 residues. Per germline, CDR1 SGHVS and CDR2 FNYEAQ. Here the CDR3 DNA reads TGTGCCAGCAGCCGAGGGCGGGGAGAGCAGTTCTTC. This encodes CASSRGRGEQFF.

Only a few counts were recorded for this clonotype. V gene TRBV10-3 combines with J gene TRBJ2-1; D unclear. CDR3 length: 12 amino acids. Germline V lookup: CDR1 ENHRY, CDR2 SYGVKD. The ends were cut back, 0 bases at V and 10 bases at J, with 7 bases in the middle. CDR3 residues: CAISESGREQFF. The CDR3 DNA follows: TGTGCCATCAGTGAGTCGGGCAGGGAGCAGTTCTTC.

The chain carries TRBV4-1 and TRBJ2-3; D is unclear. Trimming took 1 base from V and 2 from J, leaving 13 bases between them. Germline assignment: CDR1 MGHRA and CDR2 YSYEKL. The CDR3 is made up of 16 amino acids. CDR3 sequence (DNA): TGCGCCAGCAGCCAAGGGCGAGGCAGAGTCACAGATACGCAGTATTTT. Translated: CASSQGRGRVTDTQYF.

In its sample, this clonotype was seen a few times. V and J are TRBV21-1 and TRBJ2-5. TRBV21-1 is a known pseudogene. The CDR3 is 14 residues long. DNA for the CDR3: TGTGCCAGCAATCTGACAGGGACCGAAGAGACCCAGTACTTC. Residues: CASNLTGTEETQYF.

CDR3 sequence reads: CSASGAASTDTQYF. DNA for the CDR3: TGCAGTGCTAGCGGAGCGGCTAGCACAGATACGCAGTATTTT. The chain has TRBV20-1 and TRBJ2-3; TRBD2 might be the D (5 bases). This CDR3 has 14 amino acids. V lost 3 bases and J 0 bases, leaving 10 bases between the germline ends. The germline CDR1 and CDR2 sequences are DFQATT and SNEGSKA (reference sequence).

CDR3 nucleotides: TGTGCCAGCAGTCAGGACAGGCTCTCTATAGAGCAGTACTTC. Translated, it gives CASSQDRLSIEQYF. V gene TRBV27 combines with J gene TRBJ2-7; 7 bases fit TRBD1. The CDR3 is made up of 14 amino acids. Germline V gene data show CDR1 as MNHEY and CDR2 as SMNVEV (reference sequence). V trimming: 5 bases; J trimming: 7 bases; junction bases outside the gene matches: 11.

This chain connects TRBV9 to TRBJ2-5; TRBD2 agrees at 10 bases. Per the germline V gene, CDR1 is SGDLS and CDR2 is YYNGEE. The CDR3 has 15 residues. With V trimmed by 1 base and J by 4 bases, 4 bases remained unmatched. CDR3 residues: CASSVSGGDSETQYF. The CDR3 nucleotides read TGTGCCAGCAGCGTAAGCGGGGGGGATTCAGAGACCCAGTACTTC.